The rows below give T cell receptor beta chains drawn from one sample of a study of blood T cells in healthy people across ages. TCRdb re-called the 5' RACE reads through MiXCR, storing one row per CDR3 protein. The sample contains more than 800,000 distinct CDR3 sequences, around 30% of which appear only once. The sample comprised blood. These receptors came from a woman older than 75 in good health. CDR3s include the opening cysteine and the closing phenylalanine or tryptophan. Each record gives: clone size, D gene, J gene, V gene, CDR3 DNA, CDR3 protein. The D gene is left open where the match is weak. Some rows have no size entry. The others give once, few or many, or a class for an expanded clone.

many | - | TRBJ1-6 | TRBV6-5 | TGTGCCAGCAGTTTCCTCTCCCCGGTCCAGGGGAATTCACCCCTCCACTTT | CASSFLSPVQGNSPLHF
many | TRBD1 | TRBJ1-1 | TRBV10-3 | TGTGCCATCAGCAGGGGGCAGGACACTGAAGCTTTCTTT | CAISRGQDTEAFF
- | - | TRBJ1-2 | TRBV2 | TGTGCCAGCCAGGTTTCGAGCGGTGGCTACACCTTC | CASQVSSGGYTF
- | - | TRBJ1-1 | TRBV5-1 | TGCGCCAGCAGCTTGTACGGCGCTGAAGCTTTCTTT | CASSLYGAEAFF
- | TRBD2 | TRBJ2-3 | TRBV20-1 | TGCAGTGCTAGCCCCGGGACTACCAGGAGGGGCACGCAGTATTTT | CSASPGTTRRGTQYF
- | TRBD1 | TRBJ1-2 | TRBV4-3 | TGCGCCAGCAGCCAACAGGTCCGGGACAGCGGTCTGAGGGGCTACACCTTC | CASSQQVRDSGLRGYTF
many | - | TRBJ1-5 | TRBV20-1 | TGCAGTGCCAGCTGGGGCAATCAGCCCCAGCATTTT | CSASWGNQPQHF
- | TRBD1 | TRBJ1-4 | TRBV7-2 | TGTGCCAGCAGCTTTTACAGGGGGCGCGATGAAAAATTGTTTTTT | CASSFYRGRDEKLFF
- | - | TRBJ2-2 | TRBV24-1 | TGTGCCACCAGCGACCGGGCCCGGGCGGACACCGGGGAGCTGTTTTTT | CATSDRARADTGELFF
many | TRBD2 | TRBJ2-5 | TRBV24-1 | TGTGCCACCAGACGGGGACTAGCGGGCGAAGAGACCCAGTACTTC | CATRRGLAGEETQYF
many | - | TRBJ1-2 | TRBV20-1 | TGCAGTGCTAGTCGGCGGGCAGACTCTTATGGCTACACCTTC | CSASRRADSYGYTF
many | - | TRBJ2-5 | TRBV7-9 | TGTGCCAGCAGCTTAAATTGGGCCCAAGAGACCCAGTACTTC | CASSLNWAQETQYF
few | TRBD2 | TRBJ2-5 | TRBV5-1 | TGCGCCAGCAGCTTTACTAGCGGGGGGGCCGGCAATGAGCAGTACTTC | CASSFTSGGAGNEQYF
many | - | TRBJ1-2 | TRBV12-3/TRBV12-4 | TGTGCCAGCAGAGCCGGGACGTCCTATGGCTACACCTTC | CASRAGTSYGYTF
- | TRBD1 | TRBJ1-5 | TRBV20-1 | TGCAGTGCTAGAGTTCCCGGACAGGAACCCCAGCATTTT | CSARVPGQEPQHF
many | - | TRBJ2-6 | TRBV7-2 | TGTGCCAGCAGCTCAGGAAGCGTCCGCTCTGGGGCCAACGTCCTGACTTTC | CASSSGSVRSGANVLTF
few | - | TRBJ1-2 | TRBV20-1 | TGCAGTGCTAGCGATGAGGGGGGGAAGCGTGGCTACACCTTC | CSASDEGGKRGYTF
- | TRBD1 | TRBJ2-1 | TRBV25-1 | TGTGCCAGCAGTAGGGACAGGGTTAAGATTGAGCAGTTCTTC | CASSRDRVKIEQFF
- | - | TRBJ2-2 | TRBV27 | TGTGCCAGCAGTTTCCAGGTACCAAGAGACACCGGGGAGCTGTTTTTT | CASSFQVPRDTGELFF
many | TRBD2 | TRBJ2-1 | TRBV5-1 | TGCGCCAGCAGATCTGAGACTAGCGGGGGTAATGAGCAGTTCTTC | CASRSETSGGNEQFF
- | TRBD1 | TRBJ2-7 | TRBV5-1 | TGCGCCAGCAGCTTCGACAGGGAGCGCGAGCAGTACTTC | CASSFDREREQYF
- | - | TRBJ2-3 | TRBV21-1 | TGTGCCAGCAGCAAAGGGAGCGGGGGCCGCACAGATACGCAGTATTTT | CASSKGSGGRTDTQYF
many | - | TRBJ2-5 | TRBV12-2 | TGTGCAAGTCGCTTGAAGCGGGGGGGTTCTCAAGAGACCCAGTACTTC | CASRLKRGGSQETQYF
- | - | TRBJ2-1 | TRBV7-9 | TGTGCCAGCAGCTCAGACCTACTAAGGGACAATGAGCAGTTCTTC | CASSSDLLRDNEQFF